These T cell receptor beta chains were read from a single sample in a study of siplizumab effects on memory and regulatory T cells. The assay was immunoSEQ multiplex PCR, and TCRdb's table has in-frame clones only and misses some. Of 100,000 or so clones in the sample, around 95% are singletons; the top ten hold 0.16%. Input material: non-Treg CD4+ T cells sorted from blood. These receptors were taken from a human donor in good health. Both conserved end residues are part of each CDR3.

TRBJ2-2 | TRBV5-4 | CASSGDWDITGELFF
TRBJ2-1 | TRBV11-2 | CASSSYRDRRYNEQFF
TRBJ2-7 | TRBV28 | CASRDRVYEQYF
TRBJ2-5 | TRBV15 | CATSRDTQETQYF
TRBJ2-3 | TRBV4-3 | CASSLTSGGATDTQYF
TRBJ2-7 | TRBV6-1 | CASSVPTLRYEQYF
TRBJ2-2 | TRBV11-1 | CASSFRSTGAIGELFF
TRBJ1-3 | TRBV6-6 | CASTEGDPSGNTIYF
TRBJ2-7 | TRBV12-5 | CASGPSRDRVLSEQYF
TRBJ2-2 | TRBV19 | CASSTRGQNTGELFF
TRBJ1-1 | TRBV6-5 | CASSYRGTGGSTEAFF
TRBJ1-1 | TRBV18 | CASSPPGRHTEAFF
TRBJ2-2 | TRBV28 | CASRLGLVTGELFF
TRBJ2-5 | TRBV6-1 | CASSRLAGVEKTQYF
TRBJ2-2 | TRBV6-1 | CASSRGTGNTGELFF
TRBJ2-5 | TRBV7-9 | CASSLGDRGQETQYF
TRBJ1-1 | TRBV28 | CASRNDRANTEAFF
TRBJ1-1 | TRBV9 | CASSPTGQGFTEAFF
TRBJ2-5 | TRBV5-1 | CASSSNSREETQYF
TRBJ2-5 | TRBV19 | CARYDGLGETQYF
TRBJ1-2 | TRBV28 | CASSSRGAGYTF
TRBJ2-1 | TRBV7-9 | CASALTGKVNEQFF
TRBJ2-3 | TRBV9 | CASSVWGGDTQYF
TRBJ1-4 | TRBV2 | CASRVGTTSSGGEKLFF
TRBJ2-2 | TRBV7-7 | CASSQGGGELFF
TRBJ1-2 | TRBV10-3 | CAISTGGDYGYTF
TRBJ1-5 | TRBV30 | CAWSVMAETQPQHF
TRBJ2-3 | TRBV6-1 | CASSLSTDTQYF
TRBJ2-7 | TRBV6-1 | CASQTSYEQYF
TRBJ2-2 | TRBV4-2 | CASSLGLAGMNTGELFF
TRBJ1-5 | TRBV6-1 | CASSETAGGRYQPQHF
TRBJ1-1 | TRBV28 | CASNIRPGHKPEAFF
TRBJ1-3 | TRBV29-1 | CSVADYSGNTIYF
TRBJ2-3 | TRBV5-1 | CASSLQSQGGDTQYF
TRBJ2-6 | TRBV2 | CASTLLGQGANVLTF
TRBJ1-2 | TRBV9 | CASSVEGGTLYGYTF
TRBJ2-1 | TRBV29-1 | CSGEQAKGGNEQFF
TRBJ1-1 | TRBV18 | CASSLGQGGNTEAFF
TRBJ1-4 | TRBV4-2 | CASRPEKGKKLFF
TRBJ2-1 | TRBV18 | CASSDGQYNEQFF
TRBJ1-2 | TRBV21-1 | CASSKRGDRRTYGYTF
TRBJ1-4 | TRBV5-1 | CASSLGTTTNEKLFF
TRBJ1-2 | TRBV28 | CASSFSGGANYGYTF
TRBJ1-2 | TRBV5-1 | CASSLTGFDYGYTF
TRBJ2-2 | TRBV2 | CASSVIGSDTGELFF
TRBJ2-7 | TRBV7-2 | CASSSNGGFSSSYEQYF
TRBJ1-2 | TRBV28 | CATKSGNYGYTF
TRBJ1-4 | TRBV9 | CASSTRDGVSNNEKLFF
TRBJ2-1 | TRBV6-6 | CASSYSTSSDEQFF
TRBJ1-1 | TRBV6-1 | CASSYLGAAFF
TRBJ2-5 | TRBV11-1 | CASSHRVETQYF